Given below is one TCR beta chain in context. What it binds is unknown. The assay was immunoSEQ multiplex PCR, and TCRdb's table has in-frame clones only and misses some. The top ten clones hold around 6.1% of a sample with roughly 76,000 clones, 75% to 95% of them seen once. This entry comes from a study of OX40 agonist ivuxolimab in advanced cancers. Study background: Every 2 weeks, patients got intravenous ivuxolimab at one of six dose levels (0.01-10 mg/kg).

Findings of the study overall: Clones of CD4+ and CD8+ blood T cells grew by week 6 at doses of 0.1 to 3.0 mg/kg.

CDR1 and CDR2 from the germline V gene are LNHDA and SQIVND (reference sequence). Trimming shortened V by 1 base and J by 3 bases, and 7 bases separated the two germline ends. This CDR3 is built from 13 residues. This chain joins TRBV19 and TRBJ2-7; D is unresolved. The sequence derives from an adult with an advanced solid tumor such as melanoma, head and neck, liver or kidney cancer. The sequenced sample was CD4+ or CD8+ T cells sorted from blood, obtained in a trial of the OX40 agonist ivuxolimab. CDR3 nucleotides: TGTGCCAGTAGTATAGGAATCAACTACGAGCAGTACTTC. It yields the protein CASSIGINYEQYF.